Each of the 15 T cell receptor beta chains below was sequenced from the same sample in a study of shared clonotypes between healthy human individuals. Positive CCR7 selection of CD45RO-negative cells yielded the naive CD8 cells, and terminally differentiated effector memory CD45RA+ cells were excluded. Method: immunoSEQ multiplex PCR; TCRdb's copy keeps in-frame clones and lacks some. The table includes about 2 million clones, roughly 95% detected once. The material sequenced was naive CD8+ T cells sorted from blood. The receptors were gathered from a man younger than 30 in good health.

The chain uses TRBV28 and TRBJ2-1; D remains ambiguous. V was cut by 4 bases and J by 0 bases, with 22 bases left in between. CDR3 length: 19 residues. Germline values: CDR1 MDHEN, CDR2 SYDVKM. The CDR3 bases are TGTGCCAGCAGTTCGCCATCCCTATTAATCCCGAGCTCCTACAATGAGCAGTTCTTC. Amino acids: CASSSPSLLIPSSYNEQFF. Based on the CDR3 plus reference TRBV28 and TRBJ2-1, the full variable domain is DVKVTQSSRYLVKRTGEKVFLECVQDMDHENMFWYRQDPGLGLRLIYFSYDVKMKEKGDIPEGYSVSREKKERFSLILESASTNQTSMYLCASSSPSLLIPSSYNEQFFGPGTRLTVL.

CDR3 DNA: TGTGCCAGCAGCTGGGACCTAGCGGGAGTGGAAGAGCAGTACTTC. Protein product: CASSWDLAGVEEQYF. The chain recombines TRBV5-4 with TRBJ2-7; 10 positions match TRBD2. CDR3 length: 15 amino acids. With V trimmed by 3 bases and J by 7 bases, 10 bases remained unmatched. The V gene's germline CDR1 is SGHNT and CDR2 YYREEE (reference sequence).

The gene calls are TRBV30 and TRBJ2-7; 13 nucleotides line up with TRBD2. The junction had 12 bases not matched to a gene; V was cut back by 0 bases and J by 7 bases. Germline V CDR1 and CDR2: GTSNPN, SVGIG (reference sequence). The CDR3 contains 17 residues. CDR3 amino acids: CAWSVLVLAGGPGEQYF. The DNA of the CDR3 is TGTGCCTGGAGTGTACTTGTACTAGCGGGAGGGCCGGGAGAGCAGTACTTC.

The J gene is TRBJ1-2, the V gene TRBV13; D ambiguous. CDR3 length: 12 amino acids. From germline, CDR1 is PRHDT and CDR2 FYEKMQ (reference sequence). Deletions cut 11 bases from V and 2 bases from J, with 12 bases between. CDR3 in DNA: TGTGCCTGCCCAAAGGAGAACTATGGCTACACCTTC. Translating gives CACPKENYGYTF.

The rearrangement uses TRBV6-5 and TRBJ2-7; D is perhaps TRBD1 or TRBD2 (5 bases each). In germline, CDR1 is MNHEY, CDR2 SVGAGI. Trimming removed 4 bases from V and 0 bases from J, with 10 bases in between. CDR3 length: 14 amino acids. Here the CDR3 reads CASSSGGSSYEQYF. The CDR3 nucleotides are TGTGCCAGCAGTTCTGGGGGATCCTCCTACGAGCAGTACTTC.

This clone was seen once. The rearrangement uses TRBV21-1 and TRBJ1-1. TRBV21-1 is shown as a pseudogene. The CDR3 is 14 amino acids. CDR3 nucleotide sequence: TGTGCCAGCAGCCCCTGGGGAGAAGGGTTGGAGGCTTTCTTT. Protein sequence: CASSPWGEGLEAFF.

This sequence joins TRBV15 and TRBJ1-2, with D maybe TRBD1 (5 bases). There are 13 residues in the CDR3. V gave up 1 base and J gave up 8 bases, with 11 bases separating them. Germline values: CDR1 LNHNV, CDR2 YYDKDF (reference sequence). The CDR3 bases are TGTGCCACCAGCAGAGGCAGGGTGGGAGGCTACACCTTC. This translates into CATSRGRVGGYTF.

The CDR3 loop reads CASSQIIYEQYF. CDR3 nucleotides: TGTGCCAGCAGCCAAATCATCTACGAGCAGTACTTC. The chain recombines TRBV7-9 with TRBJ2-7; D is uncertain. With 5 bases removed from V and 3 bases from J, the gap between germline ends came to 8 bases. The germline gives CDR1 SEHNR, CDR2 FQNEAQ (reference sequence). The CDR3 is 12 residues long.

The count of this clone is one. The chain is built from TRBV19 and TRBJ1-1; no clear D. This CDR3 comprises 12 residues. The germline gives CDR1 LNHDA, CDR2 SQIVND (reference sequence). The germline V and J ends were trimmed by 3 bases and 9 bases, with 11 bases remaining between them. In DNA, the CDR3 is TGTGCCAGTAGTATGTATAAAGGGAAAGCTTTCTTT. It yields the protein CASSMYKGKAFF.

DNA of the CDR3: TGTGCCTGGAGTGTAGGGACATCGGCACCCGGGGAGCTGTTTTTT. It encodes CAWSVGTSAPGELFF. The chain is built from TRBV30 and TRBJ2-2; a possible D gene is TRBD1 (6 bases). This CDR3 has 15 amino acids. The V end lost 0 bases, the J end lost 6 bases, and 14 bases lay between the germline ends. The V gene's germline CDR1 is GTSNPN and CDR2 SVGIG (reference sequence).

The rearrangement joins TRBV18 to TRBJ2-5; D is unclear. The CDR3 is made up of 12 amino acids. Trimming stripped 5 bases from V and 5 bases from J, with 9 bases between. Germline CDR1 KGHSH, CDR2 LQKENI. The CDR3 reads CASSGESETQYF. The CDR3 DNA follows: TGTGCCAGCTCAGGGGAATCGGAGACCCAGTACTTC.

The rearrangement joins TRBV28 to TRBJ1-5; D is unresolved. This CDR3 has 15 amino acids. The V gene's germline CDR1 is MDHEN and CDR2 SYDVKM. The ends were cut back, 3 bases at V and 0 bases at J, with 9 bases in the middle. CDR3 bases: TGTGCCAGCAGTTTTGGAGGGATTAGCAATCAGCCCCAGCATTTT. Its translation: CASSFGGISNQPQHF.

The chain has TRBV4-2 and TRBJ1-6; D is unresolved. The V end lost 4 bases, the J end lost 3 bases, and 13 bases lay between the germline ends. Germline CDR1 is LGHNA and CDR2 is YNFKEQ. CDR3 length equals 16 residues. The CDR3 here is CASSLIGPIYNSPLHF. The DNA for the CDR3 is TGTGCCAGCAGCCTGATTGGACCGATCTATAATTCACCCCTCCACTTT.

Of note for this clone: This CDR3 is also generated by other DNA sequences in the sample. The chain employs TRBV4-1 and TRBJ2-5; D remains unclear. CDR1 is MGHRA and CDR2 is YSYEKL in the germline V gene. Trimming pared 0 bases from V and 3 bases from J, leaving 5 bases between. This CDR3 has 13 residues. The CDR3 protein is CASSQDLEETQYF. CDR3 in DNA: TGCGCCAGCAGCCAAGATCTGGAAGAGACCCAGTACTTC.

This clone has just one count. The chain is built from TRBV14 and TRBJ2-7; 7 bases map to TRBD1. The germline gives CDR1 SGHDN, CDR2 FVKESK. This CDR3 has 14 residues. J was trimmed by 9 bases and V by 5 bases; bases with no gene match: 13. The CDR3 DNA is TGTGCCAGCAGCGACGGGACAGTACTACGAGGGCAGTACTTC. Translation: CASSDGTVLRGQYF.